This record concerns one T cell receptor beta chain sequence. The source of the sample is a study of blood T cell repertoires in COVID-19. About the study: Sample material is recorded as cDNA or gDNA derived from T cells, B-cell-depleted T cells, or PBMCs.

Authors' analysis steps: By means of reference gene primer amplification, nucleated cell counts were estimated. Some clones are missing from TCRdb's copy, which holds only in-frame ones; the method was immunoSEQ multiplex PCR. The V and J calls and clone size were taken over from that table, and D and trimming were inferred from the DNA. The sample holds about 220,000 clones; 75% to 85% are singletons and the top ten take 9.5% to 15%. The sequenced sample consisted of peripheral blood. The sequence derives from a human donor in a cohort sampled during active COVID-19.

The CDR3 protein is CASSRDSWGYGYTF. The CDR3 coding sequence is TGTGCCAGCAGCCGGGACAGCTGGGGGTATGGCTACACCTTC. This chain joins TRBV6-2 or TRBV6-3 and TRBJ1-2; 7 nucleotides agree with TRBD1. The V gene's germline CDR1 is MNHEY and CDR2 SVGEGT. This CDR3 spans 14 amino acids. The J segment lost 5 bases and the V segment lost 6 bases, leaving 9 bases of the junction unmatched.